This passage covers 7 T cell receptor beta chains from one sample sequenced in a study of blood T cell repertoires in COVID-19. TCRdb's table, derived via immunoSEQ multiplex PCR, lists solely in-frame clones and lacks some. The profile shows around 300,000 clones, around 90% of them singletons. Sequencing used peripheral blood. All receptors come from a woman between 35 and 50 years old who had recovered from COVID-19.

There are a few counts of this clone. The chain recombines TRBV9 with TRBJ1-5; no reliable D call. V dropped 3 bases and J dropped 3 bases, with 13 bases sitting between them. This CDR3 is built from 15 residues. Germline CDR1 is SGDLS and CDR2 is YYNGEE. The CDR3 here is CASSEGGLNNQPQHF. DNA of the CDR3: TGTGCCAGCAGCGAAGGAGGGTTAAACAATCAGCCCCAGCATTTT. The variable domain in full, with the rest retrieved from reference TRBV9 and TRBJ1-5, is DSGVTQTPKHLITATGQRVTLRCSPRSGDLSVYWYQQSLDQGLQFLIQYYNGEERAKGNILERFSAQQFPDLHSELNLSSLELGDSALYFCASSEGGLNNQPQHFGDGTRLSIL.

The chain employs TRBV10-3 and TRBJ2-7, with 9 bases matching TRBD2. The CDR3 consists of 16 residues. V trimming: 9 bases; J trimming: 1 base; junction bases outside the gene matches: 13. Germline V CDR1 and CDR2: ENHRY, SYGVKD. This CDR3 is CAIGVSSGVPSYEQYF. The DNA of the CDR3 is TGTGCCATTGGGGTGTCTAGCGGGGTTCCGTCCTACGAGCAGTACTTC.

The chain combines TRBV27 with TRBJ2-2; a weak D match, TRBD2 (5 bases). Germline CDR1 and CDR2: MNHEY and SMNVEV (reference sequence). Deletions cut 8 bases from V and 3 bases from J, with 7 bases between. This CDR3 contains 12 residues. The CDR3 here is CASGRDTGELFF. CDR3 in DNA: TGTGCCAGCGGGAGAGACACCGGGGAGCTGTTTTTT.

The chain is built from TRBV2 and TRBJ2-3; no reliable D call. The CDR3 runs 13 residues. Germline CDR1 SNHLY, CDR2 FYNNEI. V was cut by 10 bases and J by 0 bases, with 11 bases left in between. CDR3 in DNA: TGTGCCACCCGGCAGGATAGCACAGATACGCAGTATTTT. It is translated as CATRQDSTDTQYF.

The chain employs TRBV12-3 or TRBV12-4 and TRBJ2-7, with D perhaps TRBD1 (6 bases). The CDR3 contains 13 residues. Trimming removed 4 bases from V and 2 bases from J, with 9 bases in between. CDR3: CASSSGQPYEQYF. For the CDR3, the DNA is TGTGCCAGCAGTTCGGGACAACCCTACGAGCAGTACTTC.

This clone was seen once. This chain connects TRBV5-5 to TRBJ2-7; D perhaps matches TRBD2 (5 bases). The CDR3 spans 15 residues. V was trimmed by 4 bases and J by 0 bases, leaving 14 bases between them. Germline assignment: CDR1 SGHKS and CDR2 YYEKEE (reference sequence). The CDR3 DNA reads TGTGCCAGCAGCCTTGCATTCGGACTCTCCTACGAGCAGTACTTC. It yields the protein CASSLAFGLSYEQYF.

This clone appeared once. The chain joins TRBV28 to TRBJ2-5; TRBD2 is a possible D gene (7 bases). The CDR3 loop spans 14 amino acids. Germline V gives CDR1 MDHEN, CDR2 SYDVKM. V was clipped by 7 bases and J by 1 base, with 13 bases between them. The CDR3 nucleotides are TGTGCCAGCACCAGGGGACTAACCCAAGAGACCCAGTACTTC. Its translation: CASTRGLTQETQYF.